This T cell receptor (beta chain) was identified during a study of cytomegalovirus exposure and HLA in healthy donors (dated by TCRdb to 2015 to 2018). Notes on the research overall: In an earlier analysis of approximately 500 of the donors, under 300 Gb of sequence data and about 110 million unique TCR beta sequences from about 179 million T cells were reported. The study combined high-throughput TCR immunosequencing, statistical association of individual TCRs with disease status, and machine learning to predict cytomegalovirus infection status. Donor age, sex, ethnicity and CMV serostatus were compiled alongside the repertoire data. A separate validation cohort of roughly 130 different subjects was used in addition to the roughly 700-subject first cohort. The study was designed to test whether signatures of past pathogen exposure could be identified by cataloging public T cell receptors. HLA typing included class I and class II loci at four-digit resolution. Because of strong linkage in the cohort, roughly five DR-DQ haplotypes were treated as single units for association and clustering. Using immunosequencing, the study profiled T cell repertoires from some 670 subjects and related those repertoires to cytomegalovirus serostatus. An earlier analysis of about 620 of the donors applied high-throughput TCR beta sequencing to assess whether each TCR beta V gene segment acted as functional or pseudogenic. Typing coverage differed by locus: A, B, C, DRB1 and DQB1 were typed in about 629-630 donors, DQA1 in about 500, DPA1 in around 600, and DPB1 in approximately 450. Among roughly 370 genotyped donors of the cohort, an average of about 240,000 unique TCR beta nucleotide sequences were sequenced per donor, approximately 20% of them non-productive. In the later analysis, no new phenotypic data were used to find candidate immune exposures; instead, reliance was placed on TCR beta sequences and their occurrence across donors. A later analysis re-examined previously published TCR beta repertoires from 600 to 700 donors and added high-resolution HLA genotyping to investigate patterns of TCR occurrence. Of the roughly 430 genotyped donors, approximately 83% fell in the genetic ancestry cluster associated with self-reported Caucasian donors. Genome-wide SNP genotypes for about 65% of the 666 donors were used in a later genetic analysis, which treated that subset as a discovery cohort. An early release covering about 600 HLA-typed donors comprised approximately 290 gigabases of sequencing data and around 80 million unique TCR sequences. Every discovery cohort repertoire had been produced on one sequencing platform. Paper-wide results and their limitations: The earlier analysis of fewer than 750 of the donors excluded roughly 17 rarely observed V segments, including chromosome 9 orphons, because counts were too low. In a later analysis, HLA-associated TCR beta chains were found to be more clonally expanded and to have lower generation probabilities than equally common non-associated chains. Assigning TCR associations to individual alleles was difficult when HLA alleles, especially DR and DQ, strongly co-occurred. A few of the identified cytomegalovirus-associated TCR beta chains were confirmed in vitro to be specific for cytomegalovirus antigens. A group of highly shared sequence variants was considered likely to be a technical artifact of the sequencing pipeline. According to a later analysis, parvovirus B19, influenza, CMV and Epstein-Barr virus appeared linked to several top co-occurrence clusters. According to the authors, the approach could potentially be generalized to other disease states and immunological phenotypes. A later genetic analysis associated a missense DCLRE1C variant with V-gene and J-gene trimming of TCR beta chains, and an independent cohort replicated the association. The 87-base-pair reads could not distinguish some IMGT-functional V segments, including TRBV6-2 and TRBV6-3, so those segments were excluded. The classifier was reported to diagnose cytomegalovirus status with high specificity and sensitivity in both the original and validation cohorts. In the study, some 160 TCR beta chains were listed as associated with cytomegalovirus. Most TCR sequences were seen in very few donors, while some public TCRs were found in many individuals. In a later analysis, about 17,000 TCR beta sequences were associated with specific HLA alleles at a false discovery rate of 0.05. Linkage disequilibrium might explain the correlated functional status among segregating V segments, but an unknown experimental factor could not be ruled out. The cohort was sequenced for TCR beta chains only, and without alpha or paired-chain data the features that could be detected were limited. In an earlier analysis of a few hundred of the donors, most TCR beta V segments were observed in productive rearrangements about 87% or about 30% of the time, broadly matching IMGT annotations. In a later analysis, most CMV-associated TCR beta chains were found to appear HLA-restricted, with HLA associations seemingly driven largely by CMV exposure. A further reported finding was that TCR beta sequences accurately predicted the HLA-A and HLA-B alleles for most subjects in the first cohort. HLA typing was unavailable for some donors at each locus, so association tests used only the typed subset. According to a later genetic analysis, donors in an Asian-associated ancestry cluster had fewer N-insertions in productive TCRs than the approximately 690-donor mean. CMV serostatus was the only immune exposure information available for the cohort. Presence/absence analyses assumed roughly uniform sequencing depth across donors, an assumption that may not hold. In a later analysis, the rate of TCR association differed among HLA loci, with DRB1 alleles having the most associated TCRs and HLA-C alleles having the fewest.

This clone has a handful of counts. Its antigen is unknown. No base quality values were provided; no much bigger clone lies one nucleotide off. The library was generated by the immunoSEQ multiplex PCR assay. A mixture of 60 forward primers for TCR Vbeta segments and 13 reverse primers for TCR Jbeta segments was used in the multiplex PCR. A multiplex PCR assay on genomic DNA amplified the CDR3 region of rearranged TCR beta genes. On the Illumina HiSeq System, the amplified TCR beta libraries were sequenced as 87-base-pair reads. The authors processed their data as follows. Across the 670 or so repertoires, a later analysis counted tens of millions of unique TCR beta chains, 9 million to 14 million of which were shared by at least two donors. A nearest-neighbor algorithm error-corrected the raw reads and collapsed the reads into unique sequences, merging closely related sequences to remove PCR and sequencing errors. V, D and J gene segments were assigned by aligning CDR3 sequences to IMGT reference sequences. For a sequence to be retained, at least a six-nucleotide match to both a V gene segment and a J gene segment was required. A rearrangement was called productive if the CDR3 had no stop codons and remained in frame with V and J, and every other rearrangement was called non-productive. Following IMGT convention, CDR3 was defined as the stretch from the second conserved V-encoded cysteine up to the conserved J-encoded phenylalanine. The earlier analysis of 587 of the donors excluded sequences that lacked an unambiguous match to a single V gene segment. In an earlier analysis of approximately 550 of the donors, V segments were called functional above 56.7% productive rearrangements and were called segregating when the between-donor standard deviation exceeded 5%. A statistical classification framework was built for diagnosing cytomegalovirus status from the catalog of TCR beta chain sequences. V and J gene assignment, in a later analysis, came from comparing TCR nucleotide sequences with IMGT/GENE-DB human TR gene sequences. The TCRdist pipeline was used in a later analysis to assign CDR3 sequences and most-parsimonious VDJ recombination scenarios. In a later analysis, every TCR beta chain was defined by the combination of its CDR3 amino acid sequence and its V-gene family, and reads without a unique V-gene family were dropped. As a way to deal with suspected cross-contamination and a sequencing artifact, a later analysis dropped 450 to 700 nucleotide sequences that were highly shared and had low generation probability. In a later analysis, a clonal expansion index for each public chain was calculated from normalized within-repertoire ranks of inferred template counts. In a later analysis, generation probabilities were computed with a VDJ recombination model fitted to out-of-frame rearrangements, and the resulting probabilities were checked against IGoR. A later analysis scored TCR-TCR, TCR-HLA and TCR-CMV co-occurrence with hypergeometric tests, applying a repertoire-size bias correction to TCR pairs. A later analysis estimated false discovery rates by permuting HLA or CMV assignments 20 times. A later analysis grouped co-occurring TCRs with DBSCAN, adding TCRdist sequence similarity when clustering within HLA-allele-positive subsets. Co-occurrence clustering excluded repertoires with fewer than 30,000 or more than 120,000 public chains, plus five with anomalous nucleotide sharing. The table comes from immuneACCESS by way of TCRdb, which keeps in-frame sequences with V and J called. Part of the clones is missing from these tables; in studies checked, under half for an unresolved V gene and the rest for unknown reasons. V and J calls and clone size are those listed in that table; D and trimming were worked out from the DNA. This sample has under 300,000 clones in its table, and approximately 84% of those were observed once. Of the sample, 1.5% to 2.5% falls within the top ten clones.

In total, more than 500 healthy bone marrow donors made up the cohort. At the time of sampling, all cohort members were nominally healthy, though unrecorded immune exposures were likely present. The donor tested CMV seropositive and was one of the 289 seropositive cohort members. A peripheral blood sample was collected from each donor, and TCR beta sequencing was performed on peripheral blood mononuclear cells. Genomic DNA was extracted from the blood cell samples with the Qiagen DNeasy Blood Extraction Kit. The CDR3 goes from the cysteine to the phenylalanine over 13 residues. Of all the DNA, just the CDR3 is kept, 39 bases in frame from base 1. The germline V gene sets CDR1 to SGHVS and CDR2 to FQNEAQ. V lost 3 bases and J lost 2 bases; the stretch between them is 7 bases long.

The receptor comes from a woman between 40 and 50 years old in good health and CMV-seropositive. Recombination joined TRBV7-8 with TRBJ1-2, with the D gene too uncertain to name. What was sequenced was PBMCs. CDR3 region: CASSLATNYGYTF. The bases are TGTGCCAGCAGCTTGGCAACAAACTATGGCTACACCTTC.